A single sample gave rise to the 17 T cell receptor beta chains below, sequenced in a study of tumor-infiltrating lymphocytes in primary liver carcinoma. Unsorted bulk tissue, about 19-30 mg of it, served as the source for co-extraction of RNA and DNA. TCR beta cDNA came from about 0.45 ug total RNA, primed with a constant-region primer. Amplification in three nested multiplex PCR rounds with slightly modified ARM-PCR gave rise to TCR beta libraries. The first two PCR rounds, approximately 10 cycles each, used TRBV1-TRBV30 forward primers and a C-beta reverse primer. TCRdb re-called the multiplex PCR reads through MiXCR, storing one row per CDR3 protein. The data hold about 37,000 distinct CDR3 sequences, with roughly 80% observed a single time. Sequences were obtained from tumor-adjacent normal liver tissue. Source of these receptors: a man aged 40-50 years with primary liver carcinoma and hepatitis B virus infection.

With respect to this clonotype: Mismatch with germline at one junction end may stem from a read error. This chain connects TRBV5-6 to TRBJ2-2; unclear D gene. The CDR3 covers 12 residues. Germline loops: CDR1 SGHDT, CDR2 YYEEEE. The DNA of the CDR3 is TGTACCAGCAGCTGGTCCTTCGGGGAGCTGTTTTTT. As protein: CTSSWSFGELFF.

Notes on this clonotype: At one end, the junction sequence differs from germline, possibly due to a read error. The rearrangement uses TRBV11-2 and TRBJ2-4; the match to TRBD1 covers 9 bases. There are 14 residues in the CDR3. The germline V gene has CDR1 SGHAT and CDR2 FQNNGV. CDR3 loop: CARSSGTGSNIQYF. The CDR3, as DNA: TGTGCCAGGAGCTCCGGGACAGGGAGTAACATTCAGTACTTC. The whole variable domain, filled in from reference TRBV11-2 and TRBJ2-4, reads EAGVAQSPRYKIIEKRQSVAFWCNPISGHATLYWYQQILGQGPKLLIQFQNNGVVDDSQLPKDRFSAERLKGVDSTLKIQPAKLEDSAVYLCARSSGTGSNIQYFGAGTRLSVL.

The V and J genes are TRBV13 and TRBJ1-1, with D possibly being TRBD1 (6 bases). The CDR3 has 13 residues. The germline gives CDR1 PRHDT, CDR2 FYEKMQ (reference sequence). Trimming stripped 8 bases from V and 11 bases from J, with 21 bases between. As DNA, the CDR3 is TGTGCCAGCCGCTCAGGGGTTTCCCATGAGGCTTTCTTT. This encodes CASRSGVSHEAFF.

V is TRBV5-6 and J is TRBJ2-3, with D perhaps TRBD1 or TRBD2 (5 bases each). This CDR3 spans 15 amino acids. The germline V gene encodes CDR1 SGHDT and CDR2 YYEEEE. Trimming took off 2 bases at V and 7 bases at J, with 17 bases between the two ends. The CDR3 sequence is CASSLTGTVPYTQYF. Written as DNA, the CDR3 is TGTGCCAGCAGCTTAACCGGGACGGTACCATATACGCAGTATTTT.

On this clonotype itself: The junction differs from germline at one of its ends, possibly a read error. The chain couples TRBV29-1 to TRBJ2-2; D assignment may be TRBD1 or TRBD2 (5 bases each). Germline V CDR1 and CDR2: SQVTM, ANQGSEA. This CDR3 is built from 12 residues. The CDR3 region has the DNA TGCAGCATCGGAAGGGGTACCGGGGAGATGTTTTTT. It codes for CSIGRGTGEMFF.

This clonotype was seen more than once but under ten times. A much larger clone lies one base from this, so it may be a read error. The chain recombines TRBV28 with TRBJ1-6, with 7 bases fitting TRBD1. CDR1 and CDR2 (germline): MDHEN, SYDVKM. The CDR3 loop spans 14 amino acids. The CDR3 bases are TGTGCCAGCAGCCTGGGACAGTATAGTTCACCCCTCCACTTT. Translated, it gives CASSLGQYSSPLHF.

This clonotype has just a few counts. The junction differs from germline at one of its ends, possibly a read error. The chain links TRBV11-3 to TRBJ1-1, with no clear D. Germline lookup yields CDR1 SGHNT and CDR2 YENEEA. The CDR3 sequence is 14 residues long. CDR3 DNA sequence: TGTGCCAGCGGCTTAGGGCCGTCGAATACTGAAGCTTTCTTT. Translation: CASGLGPSNTEAFF.

Remarks on this clonotype: The junction shows a germline mismatch at one end, possibly a read error. V gene TRBV10-2 combines with J gene TRBJ2-5; no clear D. Germline V gene lookup returns CDR1 WSHSY and CDR2 SAAADI. The CDR3 consists of 15 residues. The CDR3 loop reads CASTLRPVIEETQYF. The CDR3 DNA reads TGTGCCAGTACACTCAGGCCTGTGATAGAAGAGACCCAGTACTTC.

On this clonotype: Germline and junction disagree at one end, which may indicate a read error. The genes are TRBV5-1 and TRBJ2-3; possibly TRBD1 or TRBD2 for D (5 bases each). This CDR3 has 16 residues. CDR1 is SGHRS and CDR2 is YFSETQ in the germline V gene. The CDR3 region is CGSSLDAARGTDMQYF. CDR3 bases: TGCGGCAGCAGCTTGGACGCAGCTCGGGGCACAGATATGCAGTATTTT.

Concerning this clonotype: The CDR3 end shows no conserved phenylalanine or tryptophan, and so a read error is likely. The chain carries TRBV6-2 or TRBV6-3 and TRBJ1-1; tentatively, D is TRBD1 (5 bases). The germline V gene encodes CDR1 MNHEY and CDR2 SVGEGT. CDR3 size: 14 residues. V lost 10 bases to trimming and J lost 6 bases, with 21 bases between them. The CDR3 region is CATRTGGLGPEAFS. CDR3 nucleotide sequence: TGTGCCACGCGAACAGGAGGACTGGGGCCTGAAGCTTTCTCT.

Comments on this clonotype: The junction departs from the called germline gene at one end, perhaps through a read error. The chain is built from TRBV11-2 and TRBJ2-1; 8 bases align to TRBD2. This CDR3 comprises 15 residues. CDR1 and CDR2 from the germline V gene are SGHAT and FQNNGV. CDR3 nucleotide sequence: TGTGCCAGCAACTTAGTGTCGGGGGGGGGTAGTGAGCAGTTCTTC. Amino acids: CASNLVSGGGSEQFF. The entire variable domain, with the rest obtained from reference TRBV11-2 and TRBJ2-1, is as follows: EAGVAQSPRYKIIEKRQSVAFWCNPISGHATLYWYQQILGQGPKLLIQFQNNGVVDDSQLPKDRFSAERLKGVDSTLKIQPAKLEDSAVYLCASNLVSGGGSEQFFGPGTRLTVL.

The rearrangement joins TRBV28 to TRBJ1-5, with 9 nucleotides matching TRBD1. The V and J ends lost 7 bases and 3 bases, in that order; junction bases with no gene match: 10. Germline V gene data show CDR1 as MDHEN and CDR2 as SYDVKM. There are 16 residues in the CDR3. In DNA form, the CDR3 reads TGTGCCAGCACCCTTGACAGGGGGGCCTCCAATCAGCCCCAGCATTTT. As protein: CASTLDRGASNQPQHF.

Concerning this clonotype: One end of the junction does not line up with germline, which may come from a read error. The rearrangement links TRBV6-6 to TRBJ1-1; no clear D gene. Germline V lookup: CDR1 MNHNY, CDR2 SVGAGI (reference sequence). The CDR3 totals 14 residues. CDR3 amino acids: CASSYVGWNTEAYF. In DNA, the CDR3 is TGTGCCAGCAGTTACGTGGGGTGGAACACTGAAGCTTACTTT.

The CDR3 loop reads CASSLGFVPLDTQYF. The DNA for the CDR3 is TGTGCCAGCAGCTTAGGGTTCGTACCCCTAGATACGCAGTATTTT. The gene calls are TRBV7-8 and TRBJ2-3; D gene ambiguous. The germline V and J ends were trimmed by 1 base and 5 bases, with 13 bases remaining between them. The CDR3 spans 15 residues. CDR1 and CDR2 (germline): SGHVS, FQNEAQ. The full variable domain, in which reference TRBV7-8 and TRBJ2-3 provide the parts outside the CDR3, is GAGVSQSPRYKVAKRGQDVALRCDPISGHVSLFWYQQALGQGPEFLTYFQNEAQLDKSGLPSDRFFAERPEGSVSTLKIQRTQQEDSAVYLCASSLGFVPLDTQYFGPGTRLTVL.

With regard to this clonotype: The junction shows a germline mismatch at one end, possibly a read error. The chain employs TRBV10-3 and TRBJ2-3; possibly TRBD1 for D (5 bases). The germline V gene has CDR1 ENHRY and CDR2 SYGVKD. The CDR3 runs 16 residues. CDR3 amino acids: CAISAETESSIDTQYF. The CDR3 bases are TGTGCCATCAGTGCCGAGACAGAAAGTAGCATAGATACGCAGTATTTT.

This chain links TRBV19 with TRBJ1-2, with 9 bases aligning to TRBD1. Germline CDR1 LNHDA, CDR2 SQIVND (reference sequence). The CDR3 loop spans 14 amino acids. With V trimmed by 8 bases and J by 7 bases, 11 bases remained unmatched. In DNA, the CDR3 is TGTGCCAGTGAACCGGGACAGGGAGCGGGTGGCTACACCTTC. It encodes CASEPGQGAGGYTF.

Details on this clonotype: The germline gene is not matched at one end of the junction; a read error may be the cause. V and J are TRBV5-1 and TRBJ1-1; D perhaps matches TRBD1 (6 bases). Germline V gene data show CDR1 as SGHRS and CDR2 as YFSETQ. The CDR3 loop spans 14 amino acids. The CDR3 DNA sequence: TGCGCCAGCAGCTTGTCGGGGGGCCACACTGAAGCTCTCTTT. As protein: CASSLSGGHTEALF. The full variable domain, with the rest looked up from reference TRBV5-1 and TRBJ1-1, is KAGVTQTPRYLIKTRGQQVTLSCSPISGHRSVSWYQQTPGQGLQFLFEYFSETQRNKGNFPGRFSGRQFSNSRSEMNVSTLELGDSALYLCASSLSGGHTEALFGQGTRLTVV.